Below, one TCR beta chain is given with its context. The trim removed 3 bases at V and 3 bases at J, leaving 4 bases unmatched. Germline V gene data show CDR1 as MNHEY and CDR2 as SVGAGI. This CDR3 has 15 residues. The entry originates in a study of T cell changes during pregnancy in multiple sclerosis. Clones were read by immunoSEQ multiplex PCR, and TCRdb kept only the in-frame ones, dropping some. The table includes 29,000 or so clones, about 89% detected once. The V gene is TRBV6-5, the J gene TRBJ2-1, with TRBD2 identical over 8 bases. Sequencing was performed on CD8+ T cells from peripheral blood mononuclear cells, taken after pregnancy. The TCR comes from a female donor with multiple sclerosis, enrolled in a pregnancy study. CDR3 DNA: TGTGCCAGCAGTTATGTACGGGAGGGCTACAATGAGCAGTTCTTC. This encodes CASSYVREGYNEQFF.